The entry below gives a single T cell receptor beta chain sequence along with its context. Its antigen has not been determined. No base qualities exist here, and no much larger clone lies one base off it. The treatment or condition label of this sample denotes: allogeneic hematopoietic cell transplantation with graft depleted of TCRalphabeta T cells and CD19 B cells. TCRalphabeta/CD19-depleted allogeneic hematopoietic cell grafts were given to the transplant recipients, all of whom were children. These data are taken from a study of T-cell reconstitution after alpha-beta-depleted transplantation in children (dated by TCRdb to the mid-2010s). For the wider study: Using TCR repertoire profiling, the study followed T-cell immune reconstitution in a quantitative way in children after TCRalphabeta/CD19-depleted allogeneic hematopoietic cell transplantation.

To prepare the library, PCR was applied. For sequencing, an Illumina HiSeq 2500 was employed. To normalize quantification of the TCRbeta repertoire, the TCR libraries were built with molecular barcoding that relied on unique molecular identifiers. TCRdb applied fastp at Q25 and MiXCR to the public reads, then kept only in-frame beta chains. Each CDR3 protein appears once, grouped with its most common genes and DNA. The sample table holds about 980,000 distinct CDR3 sequences, of which 25% to 30% were seen once. The top ten constitute around 30% of the sample. Broader findings and caveats from the paper: Over subsequent months, a decline in hyperexpanded clone frequencies was noted, and after one year, T-cell counts and TCRbeta diversity were mostly ascribed to newly produced T cells. In some patients, high TCRbeta diversity at day 60 was attributed to recipient T cells and intrathymic progenitors that had survived conditioning. Apparently early alphabetaT-cell count recovery about two months after transplant reportedly relied on only several hundred rapidly expanded clones derived from non-depleted graft cells.

The sequences come from PBMCs, mostly from graft donor cells, collected 360 days after TCRalphabeta/CD19-depleted stem cell transplant. The TCR sequence derives from a boy under three years old who had a stem cell transplant for SCID, so the T cells may come from the graft donor.

The CDR3 corresponds to CASSVDRGQNNEQFF. Here is the DNA: TGTGCCAGCAGCGTGGACAGGGGGCAAAACAATGAGCAGTTCTTC. The chain employs TRBV9 and TRBJ2-1, and 11 junction bases match TRBD1. Taken from the germline V gene, the CDR1 and CDR2 loops are SGDLS and YYNGEE. V is cut back by 2 bases and J by 5 bases, with 3 bases in the junction unmatched. The CDR3 spans 15 residues, from the cysteine through the phenylalanine. Of the read, only the CDR3 DNA is kept; its 45 bases are in frame from base 1.